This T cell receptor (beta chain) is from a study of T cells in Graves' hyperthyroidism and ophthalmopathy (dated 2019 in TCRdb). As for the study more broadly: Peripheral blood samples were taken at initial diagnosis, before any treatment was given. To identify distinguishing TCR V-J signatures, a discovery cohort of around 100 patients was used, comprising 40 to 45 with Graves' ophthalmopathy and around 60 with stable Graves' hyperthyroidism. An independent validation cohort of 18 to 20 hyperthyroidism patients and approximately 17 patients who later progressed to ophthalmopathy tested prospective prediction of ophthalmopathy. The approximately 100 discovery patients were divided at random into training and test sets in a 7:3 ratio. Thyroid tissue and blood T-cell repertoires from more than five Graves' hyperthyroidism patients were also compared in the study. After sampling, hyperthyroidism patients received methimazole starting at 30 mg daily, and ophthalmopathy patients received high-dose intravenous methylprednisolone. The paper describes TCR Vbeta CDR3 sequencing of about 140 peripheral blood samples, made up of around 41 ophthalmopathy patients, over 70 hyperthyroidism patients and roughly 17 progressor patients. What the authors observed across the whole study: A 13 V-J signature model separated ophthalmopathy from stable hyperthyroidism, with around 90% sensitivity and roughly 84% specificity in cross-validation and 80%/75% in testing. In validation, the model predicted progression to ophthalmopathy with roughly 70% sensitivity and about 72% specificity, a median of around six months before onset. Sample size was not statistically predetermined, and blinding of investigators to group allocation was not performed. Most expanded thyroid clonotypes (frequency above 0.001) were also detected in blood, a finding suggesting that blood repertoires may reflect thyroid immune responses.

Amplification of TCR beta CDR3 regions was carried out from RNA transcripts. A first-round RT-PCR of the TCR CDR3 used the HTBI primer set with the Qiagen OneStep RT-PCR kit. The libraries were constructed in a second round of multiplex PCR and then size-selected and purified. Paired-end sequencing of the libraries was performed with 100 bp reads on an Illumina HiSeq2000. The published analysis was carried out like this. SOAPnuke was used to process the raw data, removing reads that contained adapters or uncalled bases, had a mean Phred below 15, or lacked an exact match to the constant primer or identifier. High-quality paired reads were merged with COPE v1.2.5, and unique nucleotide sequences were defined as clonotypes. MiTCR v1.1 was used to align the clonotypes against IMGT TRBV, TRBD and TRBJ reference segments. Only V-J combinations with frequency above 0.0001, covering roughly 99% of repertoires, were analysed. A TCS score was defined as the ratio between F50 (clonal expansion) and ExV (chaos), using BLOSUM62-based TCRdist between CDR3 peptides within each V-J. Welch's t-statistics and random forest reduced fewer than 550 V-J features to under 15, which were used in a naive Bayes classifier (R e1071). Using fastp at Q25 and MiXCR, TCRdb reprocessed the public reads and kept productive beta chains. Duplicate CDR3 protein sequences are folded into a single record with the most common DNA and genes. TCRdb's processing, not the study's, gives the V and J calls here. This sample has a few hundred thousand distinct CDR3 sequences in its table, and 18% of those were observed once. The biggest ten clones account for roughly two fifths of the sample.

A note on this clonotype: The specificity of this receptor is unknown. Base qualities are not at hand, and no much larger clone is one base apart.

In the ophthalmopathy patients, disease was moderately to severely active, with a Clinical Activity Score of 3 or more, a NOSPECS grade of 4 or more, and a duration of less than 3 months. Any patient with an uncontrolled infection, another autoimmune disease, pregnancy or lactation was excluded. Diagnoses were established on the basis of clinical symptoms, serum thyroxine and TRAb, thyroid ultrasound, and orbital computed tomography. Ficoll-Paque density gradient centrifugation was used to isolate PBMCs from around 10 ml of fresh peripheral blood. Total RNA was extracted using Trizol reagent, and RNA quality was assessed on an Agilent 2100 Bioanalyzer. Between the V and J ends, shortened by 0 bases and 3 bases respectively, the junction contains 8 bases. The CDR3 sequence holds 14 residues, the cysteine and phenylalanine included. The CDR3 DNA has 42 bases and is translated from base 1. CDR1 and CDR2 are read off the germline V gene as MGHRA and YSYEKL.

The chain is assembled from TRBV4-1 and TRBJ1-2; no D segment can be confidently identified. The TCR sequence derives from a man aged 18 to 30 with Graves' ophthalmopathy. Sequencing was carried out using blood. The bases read TGCGCCAGCAGCCAAGATCGTGTAGACTATGGCTACACCTTC. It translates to CASSQDRVDYGYTF.